The next 22 T cell receptor beta chains were all read from a single sample in a study of vaccination and CD4 T cells after COVID-19. Their target antigens are unknown. Cultured CD4+ T cell DNA underwent sequencing with the Oncomine TCR Beta short-read assay. TCRdb passed the PCR reads through MiXCR, listing each CDR3 protein once. The table shows roughly 26,000 distinct CDR3 sequences, with roughly 38% occurring only once. Time point: late sampling 161 to 241 days after vaccination in a few convalescent patients. Described treatment: roughly ten-day PBMC culture with coronavirus spike peptide pools or control peptides (ViraFEST assay). This sample comprised CD4+ T cells from blood, cultured in vitro, obtained about 7 months after SARS-CoV-2 vaccination. The origin of the receptors is a human donor who had recovered from COVID-19.

V and J are TRBV20-1 and TRBJ2-1; TRBD2 matches 11 bases. The CDR3 contains 15 residues. Germline loops: CDR1 DFQATT, CDR2 SNEGSKA (reference sequence). J was trimmed by 6 bases and V by 2 bases; bases with no gene match: 6. DNA of the CDR3: TGCAGTGCTAGACCGGGACTAGCGGAAGCCAATGAGCAGTTCTTC. It translates to CSARPGLAEANEQFF.

The chain recombines TRBV6-4 with TRBJ2-3; D is unclear. Per the germline V gene, CDR1 is MRHNA and CDR2 is SNTAGT. Trimming cost V 4 bases and J 2 bases, with 10 bases left between them. The CDR3 covers 14 residues. CDR3 sequence reads: CASSVEPYTDTQYF. In DNA, the CDR3 is TGTGCCAGCAGTGTAGAACCTTACACAGATACGCAGTATTTT.

This clonotype was observed a few times. The chain uses TRBV15 and TRBJ1-5, with 7 bases matching TRBD1. The CDR3 covers 14 residues. Germline-derived CDR1 and CDR2 are LNHNV and YYDKDF (reference sequence). V lost 3 bases to trimming and J lost 3 bases; unmatched junction nucleotides: 2. CDR3 nucleotides: TGTGCCACCAGCAGCAGGGGGGTCAATCAGCCCCAGCATTTT. Translating it yields CATSSRGVNQPQHF.

The chain has TRBV29-1 and TRBJ2-7; possible D gene TRBD1, 6 bases. Germline V gives CDR1 SQVTM, CDR2 ANQGSEA. With 5 bases removed from V and 2 bases from J, the gap between germline ends came to 13 bases. CDR3 size: 13 residues. CDR3 in amino acids: CSVRTSGAYEQYF. Written as DNA, the CDR3 is TGCAGCGTTCGCACTTCAGGGGCCTACGAGCAGTACTTC.

This clonotype was counted between two and nine times. V gene TRBV5-5 combines with J gene TRBJ1-2, with D unclear. Between the trimmed V and J ends, which lost 0 bases and 5 bases, there was a span of 2 bases. The CDR3 covers 11 residues. Germline CDR1 and CDR2: SGHKS and YYEKEE (reference sequence). The CDR3 region is CASSLGYGYTF. The CDR3 DNA reads as TGTGCCAGCAGCTTGGGATATGGCTACACCTTC.

In this sample, this clonotype turned up a few times. The V gene is TRBV2, the J gene TRBJ1-5; D remains unclear. The length of the CDR3 is 14 residues. CDR1 and CDR2 (germline): SNHLY, FYNNEI. Trimming took 4 bases from V and 2 from J, leaving 9 bases between them. The CDR3 nucleotides read TGTGCCAGCAGTGGAACTGGGGGCAATCAGCCCCAGCATTTT. This gives the protein CASSGTGGNQPQHF.

Only a few counts were recorded for this clonotype. The genes are TRBV28 and TRBJ1-2; D perhaps matches TRBD1 (5 bases). The CDR3 loop spans 12 amino acids. The germline V gene encodes CDR1 MDHEN and CDR2 SYDVKM. V gave up 9 bases and J gave up 0 bases, with 8 bases separating them. CDR3 nucleotide sequence: TGTGCCAGTGGACAAACTAACTATGGCTACACCTTC. Encoded protein: CASGQTNYGYTF.

The chain links TRBV4-1 to TRBJ2-7, with D hard to call. V lost 1 base, J lost 2 bases, and 3 bases lay in between. CDR1 and CDR2 from the germline V gene are MGHRA and YSYEKL. CDR3 length: 12 amino acids. CDR3 residues: CASSQAPYEQYF. DNA of the CDR3: TGCGCCAGCAGCCAAGCCCCCTACGAGCAGTACTTC.

Relative to its sample, this clonotype is medium-sized. V gene TRBV20-1 combines with J gene TRBJ2-1; no clear D. The germline V gene encodes CDR1 DFQATT and CDR2 SNEGSKA (reference sequence). The CDR3 has 16 residues. With 3 bases removed from V and 0 bases from J, the gap between germline ends came to 15 bases. The CDR3 protein is CSARRQRVSSYNEQFF. CDR3 in DNA: TGCAGTGCTAGGCGCCAGCGAGTCAGCTCCTACAATGAGCAGTTCTTC.

This clonotype was detected only a few times. The chain links TRBV28 to TRBJ1-5, with D perhaps TRBD1 (6 bases). Germline V lookup: CDR1 MDHEN, CDR2 SYDVKM. The CDR3 totals 15 residues. V was pared by 2 bases and J by 7 bases, with 15 bases between. CDR3 in amino acids: CASSLITGQGQPQHF. The CDR3 DNA reads TGTGCCAGCAGTTTAATTACAGGGCAGGGCCAGCCCCAGCATTTT.

To note about this clonotype: The junction shows a germline mismatch at one end, possibly a read error. The chain links TRBV6-2 or TRBV6-3 to TRBJ2-5; D is unresolved. Germline CDR1 is MNHEY and CDR2 is SVGEGT. This CDR3 region has 15 residues. CDR3 residues: CGSSRLRIWEETQYF. Written as DNA, the CDR3 is TGTGGCAGCAGCCGACTTAGAATATGGGAAGAGACCCAGTACTTC.

The chain uses TRBV6-5 and TRBJ2-3; D remains unclear. The CDR3 contains 16 residues. Germline loops: CDR1 MNHEY, CDR2 SVGAGI. V was clipped by 0 bases and J by 6 bases, with 16 bases between them. CDR3 nucleotide sequence: TGTGCCAGCAGTTACTCGGGTGGGGATCAATCGGATACGCAGTATTTT. Its protein product is CASSYSGGDQSDTQYF.

The chain employs TRBV28 and TRBJ2-3; TRBD2 is a possible D gene (5 bases). The CDR3 totals 14 residues. V lost 8 bases and J 2 bases, leaving 14 bases between the germline ends. The germline V gene encodes CDR1 MDHEN and CDR2 SYDVKM. This chain's CDR3 is CASLSAGHTDTQYF. CDR3 nucleotides: TGTGCCAGCCTTTCGGCGGGTCACACAGATACGCAGTATTTT. The full variable domain, completed using reference TRBV28 and TRBJ2-3, is DVKVTQSSRYLVKRTGEKVFLECVQDMDHENMFWYRQDPGLGLRLIYFSYDVKMKEKGDIPEGYSVSREKKERFSLILESASTNQTSMYLCASLSAGHTDTQYFGPGTRLTVL.

This clonotype showed up just a few times. The V call is TRBV28, the J call TRBJ1-1; D not resolved. The germline V and J ends were trimmed by 7 bases and 3 bases, with 18 bases remaining between them. This CDR3 spans 15 amino acids. Germline V gene data show CDR1 as MDHEN and CDR2 as SYDVKM. In nucleotides, the CDR3 is TGTGCCAGCACGATTTTTCGGACGTCCGACACTGAAGCTTTCTTT. Protein sequence: CASTIFRTSDTEAFF.

This clonotype has only a few counts. V gene TRBV4-1 combines with J gene TRBJ2-6; no clear D. CDR3 size: 17 residues. Germline V gene sequence: CDR1 MGHRA, CDR2 YSYEKL. Trimming left V 0 bases short and J 0 bases short, with 9 bases between. CDR3 coding DNA: TGCGCCAGCAGCCAAGATCCCCCCGCCTCTGGGGCCAACGTCCTGACTTTC. It is translated as CASSQDPPASGANVLTF.

This clonotype was picked up a small number of times. The chain employs TRBV7-2 and TRBJ2-5; 8 nucleotides agree with TRBD2. V lost 4 bases to trimming and J lost 2 bases; unmatched junction nucleotides: 15. The V gene's germline CDR1 is SGHTA and CDR2 FQGNSA. The CDR3 consists of 18 residues. CDR3: CASSSLRTSQNAQETQYF. The CDR3 region has the DNA TGTGCCAGCAGCTCTCTGAGGACTAGCCAAAACGCGCAAGAGACCCAGTACTTC. Together with reference TRBV7-2 and TRBJ2-5, the CDR3 gives the full variable domain: GAGVSQSPSNKVTEKGKDVELRCDPISGHTALYWYRQSLGQGLEFLIYFQGNSAPDKSGLPSDRFSAERTGGSVSTLTIQRTQQEDSAVYLCASSSLRTSQNAQETQYFGPGTRLLVL.

By share, this clonotype counts as medium-sized. The rearrangement links TRBV7-2 to TRBJ1-1; D gene ambiguous. Germline V gene sequence: CDR1 SGHTA, CDR2 FQGNSA. This CDR3 is built from 15 residues. Trimming removed 3 bases at V and 6 bases at J, with 17 bases between. The CDR3 nucleotides read TGTGCCAGCAGCTTCTACGACCCCCCGAGGGCTGAAGCTTTCTTT. This gives the protein CASSFYDPPRAEAFF.

The J gene is TRBJ2-7, the V gene TRBV19; 9 positions agree with TRBD2. J was trimmed by 2 bases and V by 5 bases; bases with no gene match: 10. The germline V gene has CDR1 LNHDA and CDR2 SQIVND (reference sequence). This CDR3 is 16 amino acids long. The CDR3 region has the DNA TGTGCCAGTAGTCCGACACAGACTAGCGGAACCTACGAGCAGTACTTC. Amino acid sequence: CASSPTQTSGTYEQYF.

The chain is built from TRBV7-8 and TRBJ2-7; D assignment may be TRBD1 or TRBD2 (5 bases each). Trimming took 5 bases from V and 0 from J, leaving 14 bases between them. This CDR3 has 15 residues. The germline V gene has CDR1 SGHVS and CDR2 FQNEAQ. This chain's CDR3 is CASSEGTVSSYEQYF. CDR3 in DNA: TGTGCCAGCAGCGAAGGGACGGTGAGCTCCTACGAGCAGTACTTC.

The gene calls are TRBV20-1 and TRBJ2-7; D not certain. Germline V lookup: CDR1 DFQATT, CDR2 SNEGSKA (reference sequence). The CDR3 loop spans 13 amino acids. V was trimmed by 3 bases and J by 11 bases, leaving 20 bases between them. This CDR3 is CSARTGFGLHEYF. CDR3 nucleotides: TGCAGTGCTAGGACTGGTTTTGGGCTGCATGAGTACTTC.

The V call is TRBV21-1, the J call TRBJ2-3; the D call TRBD2 from the table was never checked on the DNA. TRBV21-1 is shown as a pseudogene. The CDR3 has 14 amino acids. The CDR3 here is CASSKGGYTDTQYF. The CDR3 nucleotides read TGTGCCAGCAGCAAAGGCGGGTACACAGATACGCAGTATTTT.

This clonotype came up a few times. The rearrangement joins TRBV6-1 to TRBJ1-1; tentative D call: TRBD1 (5 bases). Germline assignment: CDR1 MNHNS and CDR2 SASEGT. The CDR3 extends over 14 amino acids. V was trimmed by 5 bases and J by 1 base, leaving 11 bases between them. CDR3 coding DNA: TGTGCCAGCAGTCCCGGGACGGCGAACACTGAAGCTTTCTTT. It yields the protein CASSPGTANTEAFF.